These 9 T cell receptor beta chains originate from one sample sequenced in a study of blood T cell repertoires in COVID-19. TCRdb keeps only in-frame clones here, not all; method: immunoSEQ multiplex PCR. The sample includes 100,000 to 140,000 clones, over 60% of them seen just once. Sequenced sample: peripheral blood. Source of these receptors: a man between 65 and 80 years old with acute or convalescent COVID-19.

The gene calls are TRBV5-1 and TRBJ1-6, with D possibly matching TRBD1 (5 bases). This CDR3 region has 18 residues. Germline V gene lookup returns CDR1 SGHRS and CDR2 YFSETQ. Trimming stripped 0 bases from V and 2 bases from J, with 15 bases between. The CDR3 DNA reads TGCGCCAGCAGCTTGGGGACTACAGGAGAGGCCTATAATTCACCCCTCCACTTT. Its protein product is CASSLGTTGEAYNSPLHF.

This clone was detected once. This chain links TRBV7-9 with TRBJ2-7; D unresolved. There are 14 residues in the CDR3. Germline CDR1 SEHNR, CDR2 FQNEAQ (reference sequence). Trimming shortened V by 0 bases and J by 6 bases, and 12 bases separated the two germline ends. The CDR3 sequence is CASSLAPSRVEQYF. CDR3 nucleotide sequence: TGTGCCAGCAGCTTAGCGCCGAGCCGGGTCGAGCAGTACTTC.

CDR3 protein: CASSLRTSGGGLDEQFF. The DNA of the CDR3 is TGTGCCAGCAGCTTGCGGACTAGCGGGGGGGGTCTGGATGAGCAGTTCTTC. The chain links TRBV5-4 to TRBJ2-1; TRBD2 matches at 15 bases. The CDR3 has 17 amino acids. V was pared by 1 base and J by 8 bases, with 7 bases of the junction left unmatched. Per germline, CDR1 SGHNT and CDR2 YYREEE (reference sequence).

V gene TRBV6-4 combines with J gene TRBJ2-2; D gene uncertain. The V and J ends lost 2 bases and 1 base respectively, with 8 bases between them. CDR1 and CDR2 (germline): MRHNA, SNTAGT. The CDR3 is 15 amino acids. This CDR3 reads CASSDPPGNTGELFF. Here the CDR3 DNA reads TGTGCCAGCAGTGACCCGCCAGGGAACACCGGGGAGCTGTTTTTT.

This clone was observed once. The CDR3 region has the DNA TGTGCCAGCAGCGTAGTCCCGAGCTCCTACAATGAGCAGTTCTTC. Translation: CASSVVPSSYNEQFF. The chain joins TRBV9 to TRBJ2-1; D gene ambiguous. Germline V gives CDR1 SGDLS, CDR2 YYNGEE. V lost 0 bases, J lost 0 bases, and 7 bases lay in between. This CDR3 spans 15 amino acids.

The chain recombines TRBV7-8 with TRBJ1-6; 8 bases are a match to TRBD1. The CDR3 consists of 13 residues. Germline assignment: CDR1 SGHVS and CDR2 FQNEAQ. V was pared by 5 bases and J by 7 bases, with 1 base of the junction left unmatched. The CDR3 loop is CASSRTGNSPLHF. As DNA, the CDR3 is TGTGCCAGCAGCCGGACAGGGAATTCACCCCTCCACTTT.

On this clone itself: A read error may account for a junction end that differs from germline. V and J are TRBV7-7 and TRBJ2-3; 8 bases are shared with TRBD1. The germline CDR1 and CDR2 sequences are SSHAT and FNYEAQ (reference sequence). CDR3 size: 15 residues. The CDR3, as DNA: TGTGCTAGCAGCTTGGGGCAGGGGGCCTCAGATACGCAGTATTTT. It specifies CASSLGQGASDTQYF.

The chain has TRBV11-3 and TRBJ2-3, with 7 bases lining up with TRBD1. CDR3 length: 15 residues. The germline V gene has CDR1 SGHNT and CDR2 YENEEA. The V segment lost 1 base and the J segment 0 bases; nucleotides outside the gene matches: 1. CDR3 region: CASSLGDRSTDTQYF. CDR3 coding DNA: TGTGCCAGCAGCTTAGGGGACAGAAGCACAGATACGCAGTATTTT.

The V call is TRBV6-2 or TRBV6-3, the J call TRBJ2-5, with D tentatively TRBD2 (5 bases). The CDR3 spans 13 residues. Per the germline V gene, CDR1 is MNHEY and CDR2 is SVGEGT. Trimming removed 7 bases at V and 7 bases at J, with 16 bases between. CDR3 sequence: CASTPTGRGTQYF. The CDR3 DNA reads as TGTGCCAGCACCCCCACTGGACGGGGGACCCAGTACTTC.